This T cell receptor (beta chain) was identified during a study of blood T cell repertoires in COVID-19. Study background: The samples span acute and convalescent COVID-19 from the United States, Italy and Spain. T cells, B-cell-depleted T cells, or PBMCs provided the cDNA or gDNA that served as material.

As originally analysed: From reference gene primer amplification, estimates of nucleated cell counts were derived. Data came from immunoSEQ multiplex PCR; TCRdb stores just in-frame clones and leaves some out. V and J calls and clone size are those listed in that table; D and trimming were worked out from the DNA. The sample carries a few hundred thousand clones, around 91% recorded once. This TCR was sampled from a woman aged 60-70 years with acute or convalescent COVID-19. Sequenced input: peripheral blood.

The CDR3 sequence is CASSVGPSADTQYF. As DNA, the CDR3 is TGTGCCAGCAGCGTGGGACCTAGCGCAGATACGCAGTATTTT. The chain recombines TRBV9 with TRBJ2-3; a weak D match, TRBD2 (6 bases). The CDR3 is 14 residues long. The germline V and J ends were trimmed by 2 bases and 4 bases, with 11 bases remaining between them. The germline V gene encodes CDR1 SGDLS and CDR2 YYNGEE.